This T cell receptor beta chain was recovered during a study of cytomegalovirus exposure and HLA in healthy donors. Primers for the PCR totalled 60 Vbeta and 13 Jbeta. Sequenced by immunoSEQ multiplex PCR; TCRdb stores in-frame clones only, minus some. This sample has 120,000 or so clones, with 55% to 75% found just once. Notes on this clone: Antigen specificity is unknown.

Study-level results: Cytomegalovirus status was reportedly diagnosed by the classifier with high specificity and sensitivity. In a later analysis, TCR beta V- and J-gene trimming showed a link to a missense DCLRE1C variant. Confirmation was obtained in vitro that three CMV-associated chains are specific for CMV antigens.

Germline assignment: CDR1 MNHNY and CDR2 SVGAGI (reference sequence). This CDR3 comprises 15 residues. Trimming at V came to 6 bases and at J to 3 bases, leaving 8 bases not matched to a gene. The chain couples TRBV6-6 to TRBJ1-5, with 7 bases that match TRBD1. Sequencing input: PBMCs. The TCR comes from a woman aged 40-49 years in good health and CMV-seropositive. The CDR3 DNA sequence: TGTGCCAGCAGCCCCGGACAGGTCCCCAATCAGCCCCAGCATTTT. Translated: CASSPGQVPNQPQHF.